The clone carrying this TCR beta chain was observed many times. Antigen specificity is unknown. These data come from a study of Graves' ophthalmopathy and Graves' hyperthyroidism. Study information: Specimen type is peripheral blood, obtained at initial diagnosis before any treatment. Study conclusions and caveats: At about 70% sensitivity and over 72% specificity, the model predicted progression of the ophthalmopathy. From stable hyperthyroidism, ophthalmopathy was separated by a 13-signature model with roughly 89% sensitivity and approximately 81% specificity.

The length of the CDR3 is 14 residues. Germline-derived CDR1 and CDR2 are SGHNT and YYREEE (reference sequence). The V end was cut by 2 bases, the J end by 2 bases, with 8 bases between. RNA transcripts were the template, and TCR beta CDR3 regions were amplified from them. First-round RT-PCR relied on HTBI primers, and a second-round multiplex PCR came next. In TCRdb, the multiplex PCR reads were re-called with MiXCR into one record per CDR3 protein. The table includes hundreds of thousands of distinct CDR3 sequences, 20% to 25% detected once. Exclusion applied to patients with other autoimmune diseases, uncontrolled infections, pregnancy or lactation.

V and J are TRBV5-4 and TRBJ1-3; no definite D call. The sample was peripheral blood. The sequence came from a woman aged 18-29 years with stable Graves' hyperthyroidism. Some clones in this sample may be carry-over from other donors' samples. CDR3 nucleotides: TGTGCCAGCAGCTTCGCCAGGACTGGAAACACCATATATTTT. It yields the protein CASSFARTGNTIYF.